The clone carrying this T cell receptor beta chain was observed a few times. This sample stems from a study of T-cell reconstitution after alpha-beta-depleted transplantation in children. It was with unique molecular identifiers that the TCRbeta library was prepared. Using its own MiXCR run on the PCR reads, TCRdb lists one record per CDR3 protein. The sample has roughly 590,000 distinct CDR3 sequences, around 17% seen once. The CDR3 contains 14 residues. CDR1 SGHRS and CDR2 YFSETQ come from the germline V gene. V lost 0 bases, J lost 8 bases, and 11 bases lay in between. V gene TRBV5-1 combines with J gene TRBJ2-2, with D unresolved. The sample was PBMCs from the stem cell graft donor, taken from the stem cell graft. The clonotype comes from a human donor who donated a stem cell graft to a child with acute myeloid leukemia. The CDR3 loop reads CASSLDTGPGELFF. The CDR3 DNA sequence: TGCGCCAGCAGCTTGGATACTGGACCAGGGGAGCTGTTTTTT. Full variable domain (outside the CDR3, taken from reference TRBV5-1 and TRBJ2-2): KAGVTQTPRYLIKTRGQQVTLSCSPISGHRSVSWYQQTPGQGLQFLFEYFSETQRNKGNFPGRFSGRQFSNSRSEMNVSTLELGDSALYLCASSLDTGPGELFFGEGSRLTVL.